These 30 T cell receptor beta chains originate from one sample sequenced in a study of blood T cells in healthy people across ages. The use of a sample-barcoded 5' primer and a J-beta primer mix characterized a second PCR of roughly 6 to 12 cycles. TCRdb used MiXCR to reprocess the 5' RACE reads, holding one entry per CDR3 protein. Of 550,000 to 750,000 distinct CDR3 sequences in the sample, roughly 21% were seen once. Material: blood. The receptors shown here come from a man between 65 and 85 years old in good health.

The V and J genes are TRBV7-9 and TRBJ2-1, with TRBD2 identical over 8 bases. Germline lookup yields CDR1 SEHNR and CDR2 FQNEAQ (reference sequence). The CDR3 loop spans 18 amino acids. J gave up 4 bases and V 4 bases, and 15 bases lay outside the gene matches. The DNA of the CDR3 is TGTGCCAGCAGCTCGACAGTGACCCAGCGGGAGACGTACAATGAGCAGTTCTTC. Amino acid sequence: CASSSTVTQRETYNEQFF. Filled out from reference TRBV7-9 and TRBJ2-1, the complete variable domain reads DTGVSQNPRHKITKRGQNVTFRCDPISEHNRLYWYRQTLGQGPEFLTYFQNEAQLEKSRLLSDRFSAERPKGSFSTLEIQRTEQGDSAMYLCASSSTVTQRETYNEQFFGPGTRLTVL.

This clonotype was observed a handful of times. The V gene is TRBV5-6, the J gene TRBJ2-5; 7 nucleotides match TRBD2. The CDR3 loop spans 14 amino acids. V was pared by 2 bases and J by 5 bases, with 6 bases of the junction left unmatched. The germline CDR1 and CDR2 sequences are SGHDT and YYEEEE. This CDR3 is CASSFRTRRETQYF. The CDR3 region has the DNA TGTGCCAGCAGCTTCAGGACTAGGCGGGAGACCCAGTACTTC.

This clonotype was found many times. The rearrangement joins TRBV12-3 or TRBV12-4 to TRBJ2-7, with 8 bases fitting TRBD1. The CDR3 spans 12 residues. V was clipped by 6 bases and J by 6 bases; unmatched bases: 4. CDR3 sequence: CASSPTGGEQYF. CDR3 bases: TGTGCCAGCAGCCCCACAGGGGGCGAGCAGTACTTC.

This clonotype has only a few counts. This sequence joins TRBV4-1 and TRBJ1-1; D ambiguous. The CDR3 loop spans 15 amino acids. V gave up 0 bases and J gave up 0 bases, with 8 bases separating them. Germline CDR1 and CDR2: MGHRA and YSYEKL. Here the CDR3 DNA reads TGCGCCAGCAGCCAAGAAACGGCCCTGAACACTGAAGCTTTCTTT. This translates into CASSQETALNTEAFF.

The V call is TRBV6-7, the J call TRBJ2-5; D is unclear. TRBV6-7 is known as an ORF, though its function is uncertain. The V and J ends lost 5 bases and 2 bases respectively, with 6 bases between them. The CDR3 is 12 amino acids. CDR3 in amino acids: CASSTQQETQYF. CDR3 coding DNA: TGTGCCAGCAGTACGCAACAAGAGACCCAGTACTTC.

There are a few counts of this clonotype. V is TRBV9 and J is TRBJ2-6, with a possible D match to TRBD1 (6 bases). V was cut by 5 bases and J by 1 base, with 16 bases left in between. Looked up from germline, CDR1 is SGDLS and CDR2 is YYNGEE. The CDR3 runs 17 residues. The CDR3 loop is CASSPRQVPSGANVLTF. CDR3 DNA sequence: TGTGCCAGCAGTCCTAGACAGGTCCCTTCTGGGGCCAACGTCCTGACTTTC.

This clonotype was counted many times. This chain uses TRBV19 with TRBJ2-1, with D uncertain. The V gene's germline CDR1 is LNHDA and CDR2 SQIVND (reference sequence). Trimming cost V 2 bases and J 4 bases, with 6 bases left between them. CDR3 size: 13 residues. The CDR3 DNA follows: TGTGCCAGTAGTATATTCGGGTACAATGAGCAGTTCTTC. Protein product: CASSIFGYNEQFF.

The chain uses TRBV3-1 and TRBJ2-1, with D possibly TRBD2 on 6 matching bases. Germline lookup yields CDR1 LGHDT and CDR2 YNNKEL (reference sequence). CDR3 size: 16 residues. Trimming pared 8 bases from V and 4 bases from J, leaving 21 bases between. CDR3 protein: CASRPAGQRAYNEQFF. CDR3 sequence (DNA): TGTGCCAGCCGCCCCGCGGGGCAACGAGCTTACAATGAGCAGTTCTTC.

The chain recombines TRBV20-1 with TRBJ2-7; D is possibly TRBD1 (6 bases). CDR1 and CDR2 from the germline V gene are DFQATT and SNEGSKA (reference sequence). V shed 0 bases and J shed 1 base, with 16 bases lying between them. The CDR3 length is 16 residues. CDR3: CSARDPNPGHSYEQYF. The DNA of the CDR3 is TGCAGTGCTAGAGATCCGAACCCGGGACATTCCTACGAGCAGTACTTC.

The chain carries TRBV18 and TRBJ2-2; 8 bases fit TRBD1. Germline CDR1 and CDR2: KGHSH and LQKENI. The length of the CDR3 is 18 residues. V shed 1 base, J shed 6 bases, and the junction held 13 bases outside the gene matches. The CDR3 protein is CASSPLRFGQGIAGELFF. In nucleotides, the CDR3 is TGTGCCAGCTCACCACTCCGCTTCGGACAGGGTATAGCCGGGGAGCTGTTTTTT.

V usage is TRBV20-1 and J usage is TRBJ2-5, with D hard to call. Trimming left V 5 bases short and J 5 bases short, with 15 bases between. Germline V gives CDR1 DFQATT, CDR2 SNEGSKA (reference sequence). The CDR3 sequence is 13 residues long. The CDR3 bases are TGCAGTGCTCTAGACCCGCCCGGGGAGACCCAGTACTTC. It yields the protein CSALDPPGETQYF.

The sample holds a few counts of this clonotype. This chain connects TRBV5-1 to TRBJ1-5, with 8 bases that match TRBD1. The germline V gene encodes CDR1 SGHRS and CDR2 YFSETQ. The junction had 9 bases not matched to a gene; V was cut back by 5 bases and J by 5 bases. This CDR3 contains 15 residues. The CDR3, as DNA: TGCGCCAGCAGAAGCGGACAGGGCGAGGATCAGCCCCAGCATTTT. Its translation is CASRSGQGEDQPQHF. Combining the CDR3 with reference TRBV5-1 and TRBJ1-5 gives the whole variable domain KAGVTQTPRYLIKTRGQQVTLSCSPISGHRSVSWYQQTPGQGLQFLFEYFSETQRNKGNFPGRFSGRQFSNSRSEMNVSTLELGDSALYLCASRSGQGEDQPQHFGDGTRLSIL.

The V call is TRBV10-3, the J call TRBJ2-5; the D gene is possibly TRBD1 (6 bases). CDR3 length: 13 amino acids. Between the trimmed V and J ends, which lost 5 bases and 1 base, there was a span of 8 bases. Germline CDR1 and CDR2: ENHRY and SYGVKD. The CDR3 protein is CAISPDSQETQYF. The DNA for the CDR3 is TGTGCCATCAGTCCGGACAGCCAAGAGACCCAGTACTTC.

This clonotype has a handful of counts. This chain joins TRBV25-1 and TRBJ1-2, with D unclear. The CDR3 spans 12 residues. V dropped 4 bases and J dropped 3 bases, with 6 bases sitting between them. The germline V gene has CDR1 MGHDK and CDR2 SYGVNS. CDR3 sequence (DNA): TGTGCCAGCAGTGCGAACTACTATGGCTACACCTTC. As protein: CASSANYYGYTF.

Only a few counts were recorded for this clonotype. A junction end diverges from the germline sequence, so it may reflect a read error. The chain combines TRBV2 with TRBJ2-6; D not certain. Germline V gene sequence: CDR1 SNHLY, CDR2 FYNNEI. This CDR3 comprises 14 residues. CDR3 sequence: CAGRRGSGANVLTF. The CDR3 DNA reads as TGTGCCGGCAGGAGAGGTTCTGGGGCCAACGTCCTGACTTTC.

Comment on this clonotype: At one of its ends the junction is not consistent with the germline gene, which may arise from a read error. For the CDR3, the DNA is TGCAGCGCCCAATCAGGGAGCACTGAAGCTCCCTTT. It codes for CSAQSGSTEAPF. The chain carries TRBV29-1 and TRBJ1-1, with D possibly TRBD1 on 5 matching bases. CDR3 length equals 12 residues. Per germline, CDR1 SQVTM and CDR2 ANQGSEA.

The chain is built from TRBV20-1 and TRBJ2-1; D remains ambiguous. The better agreement between TRBJ2-7 and the DNA end casts doubt on the J call. CDR3 size: 11 residues. Germline-derived CDR1 and CDR2 are DFQATT and SNEGSKA (reference sequence). The CDR3 reads CSANFAYEQYF. CDR3 sequence (DNA): TGCAGTGCTAATTTTGCCTACGAGCAGTACTTC.

Ten or more counts support this clonotype. This sequence joins TRBV5-1 and TRBJ2-7, with D hard to call. This CDR3 region has 12 residues. CDR1 and CDR2 (germline): SGHRS, YFSETQ. Trimming pared 4 bases from V and 3 bases from J, leaving 8 bases between. The DNA for the CDR3 is TGCGCCAGCAGCCGCGATCTCTACGAGCAGTACTTC. It yields the protein CASSRDLYEQYF.

This clonotype was seen a handful of times. The rearrangement uses TRBV2 and TRBJ1-4; TRBD1 matches 7 bases. The CDR3 runs to 16 residues. Germline V lookup: CDR1 SNHLY, CDR2 FYNNEI. The J segment lost 7 bases and the V segment lost 5 bases, leaving 13 bases of the junction unmatched. The CDR3 loop is CASSTGQSSGGEKLFF. The CDR3 region has the DNA TGTGCCAGCAGTACCGGACAGTCCTCAGGGGGTGAAAAACTGTTTTTT.

This clonotype has more than one count but fewer than ten. CDR3 loop: CASSSRTGGRGEQFF. The DNA of the CDR3 is TGTGCCAGCAGCTCAAGAACGGGAGGGCGGGGTGAGCAGTTCTTC. V usage is TRBV3-1 and J usage is TRBJ2-1; 8 bases align to TRBD2. V trimming: 5 bases; J trimming: 9 bases; junction bases outside the gene matches: 12. CDR3 length equals 15 residues. Germline loops: CDR1 LGHDT, CDR2 YNNKEL (reference sequence).

The chain employs TRBV15 and TRBJ1-2, with TRBD1 matching over 7 bases. Germline V gives CDR1 LNHNV, CDR2 YYDKDF (reference sequence). The CDR3 spans 15 residues. Trimming removed 7 bases from V and 6 bases from J; junction bases left unmatched: 14. CDR3 DNA: TGTGCCACCACTCGGACAGGCCCAAAAGAGAATGGCTACACCTTC. Translation gives CATTRTGPKENGYTF.

In its sample, this clonotype was seen many times. The J gene is TRBJ1-5, the V gene TRBV12-3 or TRBV12-4; D perhaps matches TRBD1 (5 bases). The V end was cut by 3 bases, the J end by 7 bases, with 7 bases between. The length of the CDR3 is 12 residues. This CDR3 is CASSFGGQPQHF. As DNA, the CDR3 is TGTGCCAGCAGTTTTGGGGGACAGCCCCAGCATTTT.

Comment on this clonotype: Given a much more abundant clone one base away, this may be a read error. V and J are TRBV5-1 and TRBJ2-3; D could derive from TRBD1 or TRBD2 (5 bases each). Deletions cut 3 bases from V and 2 bases from J, with 10 bases between. Germline V CDR1 and CDR2: SGHRS, YFSETQ. The CDR3 is 14 amino acids. CDR3 sequence (DNA): TGCGCCAGCAGCTCCGGGGCTCCCACAGATACGCAGTATTTT. The encoded protein is CASSSGAPTDTQYF. Together with reference TRBV5-1 and TRBJ2-3, the CDR3 gives the full variable domain: KAGVTQTPRYLIKTRGQQVTLSCSPISGHRSVSWYQQTPGQGLQFLFEYFSETQRNKGNFPGRFSGRQFSNSRSEMNVSTLELGDSALYLCASSSGAPTDTQYFGPGTRLTVL.

This clonotype was seen ten or more times. The V and J genes are TRBV6-5 and TRBJ2-2; tentative D call: TRBD1 (5 bases). Between the trimmed V and J ends, which lost 3 bases and 1 base, there was a span of 9 bases. The CDR3 is made up of 15 amino acids. CDR1 is MNHEY, CDR2 SVGAGI, per germline. Written as DNA, the CDR3 is TGTGCCAGCAGTTATAGAGGACAGAACACCGGGGAGCTGTTTTTT. It codes for CASSYRGQNTGELFF.

The rearrangement uses TRBV29-1 and TRBJ2-5; D gene unclear. This CDR3 has 13 amino acids. V lost 6 bases to trimming and J lost 4 bases, with 15 bases between them. Germline V gene data show CDR1 as SQVTM and CDR2 as ANQGSEA. In nucleotides, the CDR3 is TGCAGCGTCAGAGAAACAAAACCAGAGACCCAGTACTTC. Translated: CSVRETKPETQYF.

This clonotype was counted a few times. Being one base from a much bigger clone, this may be a read error. Since no conserved phenylalanine or tryptophan closes the CDR3, a read error is the likely cause. The gene calls are TRBV28 and TRBJ2-4; D is unresolved. The CDR3 is 13 residues long. Trimming removed 2 bases at V and 4 bases at J, with 6 bases between. CDR1 MDHEN and CDR2 SYDVKM come from the germline V gene. CDR3: CASSLSAKNIQYL. The CDR3 bases are TGTGCCAGCAGTTTAAGTGCTAAAAACATTCAGTACCTC.

The chain joins TRBV19 to TRBJ2-1; 8 positions match TRBD1. V gave up 2 bases and J gave up 4 bases; unmatched junction bases: 7. Germline V gene lookup returns CDR1 LNHDA and CDR2 SQIVND (reference sequence). The CDR3 runs 16 residues. The CDR3 region is CASSIKQGGGYNEQFF. The CDR3 nucleotides are TGTGCCAGTAGTATAAAACAGGGGGGAGGTTACAATGAGCAGTTCTTC.

The V call is TRBV6-2 or TRBV6-3, the J call TRBJ2-7, with a possible D match to TRBD2 (6 bases). CDR3 length: 15 amino acids. CDR1 and CDR2 from the germline V gene are MNHEY and SVGEGT. Trimming took 0 bases from V and 3 from J, leaving 12 bases between them. The DNA of the CDR3 is TGTGCCAGCAGTTACTCGGGGCTAGCGCGCTACGAGCAGTACTTC. Amino acids: CASSYSGLARYEQYF.

The genes are TRBV5-1 and TRBJ2-3, with 7 bases aligning to TRBD2. Trimming took 0 bases from V and 1 from J; bases not matched to a gene: 11. This CDR3 contains 18 residues. Looked up from germline, CDR1 is SGHRS and CDR2 is YFSETQ. CDR3 bases: TGCGCCAGCAGCTTGGGGGTCTTTTCCCGGGAGGGCACAGATACGCAGTATTTT. This sequence encodes CASSLGVFSREGTDTQYF.

The rearrangement uses TRBV7-6 and TRBJ2-6; 9 nucleotides line up with TRBD1. The CDR3 has 19 residues. Germline CDR1 is SGHVS and CDR2 is FNYEAQ. J was trimmed by 0 bases and V by 4 bases; bases with no gene match: 10. The DNA for the CDR3 is TGTGCCAGCAGCTCGCGACCGGGACAGGGTTTCTCTGGGGCCAACGTCCTGACTTTC. Translated, it gives CASSSRPGQGFSGANVLTF.